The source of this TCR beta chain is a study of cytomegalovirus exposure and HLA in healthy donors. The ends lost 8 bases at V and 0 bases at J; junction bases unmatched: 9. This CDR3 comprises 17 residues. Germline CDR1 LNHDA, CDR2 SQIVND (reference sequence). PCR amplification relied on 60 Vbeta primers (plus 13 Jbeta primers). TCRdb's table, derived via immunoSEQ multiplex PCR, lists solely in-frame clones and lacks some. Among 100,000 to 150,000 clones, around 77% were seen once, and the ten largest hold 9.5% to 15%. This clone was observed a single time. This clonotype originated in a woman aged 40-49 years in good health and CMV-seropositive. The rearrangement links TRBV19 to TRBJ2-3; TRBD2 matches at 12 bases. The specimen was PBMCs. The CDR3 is CASGELAGGTSTDTQYF. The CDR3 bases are TGTGCCAGTGGAGAACTAGCGGGAGGAACTAGCACAGATACGCAGTATTTT.